Listed here are 9 T cell receptor beta chains from one sample, sequenced in a study of blood T cell repertoires in COVID-19. Repertoires were generated with immunoSEQ multiplex PCR, while TCRdb's copy carries only in-frame clones and drops some. The data contain 250,000 to 300,000 clones, 87% of them singletons. The sequenced sample was peripheral blood. The receptors come from a woman aged 40 to 50 who had recovered from COVID-19.

The chain uses TRBV5-1 and TRBJ2-5; 7 bases match TRBD1. Germline V gene lookup returns CDR1 SGHRS and CDR2 YFSETQ. The CDR3 loop spans 16 amino acids. V was clipped by 0 bases and J by 3 bases; unmatched bases: 8. CDR3: CASSLAPGQREETQYF. In DNA form, the CDR3 reads TGCGCCAGCAGCTTGGCCCCGGGACAGAGGGAAGAGACCCAGTACTTC.

This chain uses TRBV5-4 with TRBJ2-7, with 8 bases lining up with TRBD2. The V gene end was trimmed by 4 bases and the J gene end by 3 bases; junction bases not matched to a gene: 9. Per the germline V gene, CDR1 is SGHNT and CDR2 is YYREEE (reference sequence). The CDR3 has 15 residues. CDR3 protein: CASSPGGVPGYEQYF. The CDR3 DNA is TGTGCCAGCAGCCCCGGGGGGGTCCCCGGCTACGAGCAGTACTTC.

The rearrangement joins TRBV25-1 to TRBJ1-2, with D possibly TRBD1 on 5 matching bases. Looked up from germline, CDR1 is MGHDK and CDR2 is SYGVNS. The CDR3 has 15 amino acids. V gave up 4 bases and J gave up 8 bases, with 20 bases separating them. CDR3 in amino acids: CASSALGEGPKGYTF. The CDR3, as DNA: TGTGCCAGCAGTGCCCTAGGGGAGGGCCCCAAGGGCTACACCTTC.

Written as DNA, the CDR3 is TGTGCTAGTGGTTTGGTACGGGGACAGAGAAGGAATGGAAACACCATATATTTT. Its protein is CASGLVRGQRRNGNTIYF. The chain links TRBV12-5 to TRBJ1-3; 7 bases fit TRBD1. V shed 0 bases, J shed 3 bases, and the junction held 11 bases outside the gene matches. Germline CDR1 is LGHNT and CDR2 is FRNRAP. The CDR3 runs to 18 residues. The full variable domain, its missing parts supplied by reference TRBV12-5 and TRBJ1-3, is DARVTQTPRHKVTEMGQEVTMRCQPILGHNTVFWYRQTMMQGLELLAYFRNRAPLDDSGMPKDRFSAEMPDATLATLKIQPSEPRDSAVYFCASGLVRGQRRNGNTIYFGEGSWLTVV.

The V call is TRBV5-6, the J call TRBJ1-1; the D gene is possibly TRBD1 (6 bases). Germline CDR1 SGHDT, CDR2 YYEEEE. There are 14 residues in the CDR3. The germline V and J ends were trimmed by 0 bases and 11 bases, with 17 bases remaining between them. In DNA form, the CDR3 reads TGTGCCAGCAGCTTGGGGTCGAAGGCCAGGGGTGCTTTCTTT. It is translated as CASSLGSKARGAFF.

This clone was counted between two and nine times. The chain carries TRBV7-2 and TRBJ2-3, with D perhaps TRBD1 (5 bases). The CDR3 spans 14 residues. Germline V lookup: CDR1 SGHTA, CDR2 FQGNSA. V gave up 3 bases and J gave up 0 bases, with 7 bases separating them. CDR3 coding DNA: TGTGCCAGCAGCTTGGGGCCTAGCACAGATACGCAGTATTTT. This encodes CASSLGPSTDTQYF.

The chain joins TRBV6-5 to TRBJ2-1; D remains ambiguous. CDR3 length: 13 amino acids. V was trimmed by 5 bases and J by 12 bases, leaving 17 bases between them. Germline-derived CDR1 and CDR2 are MNHEY and SVGAGI. The CDR3 nucleotides read TGTGCCAGCAGTCCACTCCCGACTTTGGGGCAGTTCTTC. It translates to CASSPLPTLGQFF.

J is TRBJ2-7 and V is TRBV9; the match to TRBD2 covers 10 bases. CDR1 and CDR2 (germline): SGDLS, YYNGEE. There are 15 residues in the CDR3. J lost 5 bases, V lost 4 bases, and 9 bases had no gene match. CDR3 protein: CASSPGGTSVHEQYF. In nucleotides, the CDR3 is TGTGCCAGCAGCCCGGGGGGGACTAGCGTCCACGAGCAGTACTTC.

V usage is TRBV4-1 and J usage is TRBJ1-5; TRBD1 matches 8 bases. The V segment lost 7 bases and the J segment 0 bases; nucleotides outside the gene matches: 5. Per germline, CDR1 MGHRA and CDR2 YSYEKL. CDR3 size: 15 residues. CDR3 nucleotides: TGCGCCAGCAAGACAGGGGTCCTTAGCAATCAGCCCCAGCATTTT. It specifies CASKTGVLSNQPQHF.